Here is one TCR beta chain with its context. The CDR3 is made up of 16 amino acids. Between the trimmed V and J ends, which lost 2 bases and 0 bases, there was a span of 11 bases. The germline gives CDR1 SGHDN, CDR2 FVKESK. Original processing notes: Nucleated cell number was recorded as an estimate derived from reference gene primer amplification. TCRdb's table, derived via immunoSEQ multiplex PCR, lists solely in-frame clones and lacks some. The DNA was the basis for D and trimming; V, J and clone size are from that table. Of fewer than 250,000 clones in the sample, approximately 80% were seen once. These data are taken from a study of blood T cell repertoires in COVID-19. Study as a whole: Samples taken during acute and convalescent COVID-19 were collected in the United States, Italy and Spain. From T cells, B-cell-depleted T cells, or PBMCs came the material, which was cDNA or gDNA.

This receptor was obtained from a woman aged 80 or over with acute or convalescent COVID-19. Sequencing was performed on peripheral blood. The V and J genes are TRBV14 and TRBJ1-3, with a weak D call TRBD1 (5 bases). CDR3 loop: CASSQHRTISGNTIYF. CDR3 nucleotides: TGTGCCAGCAGCCAACACAGGACCATCTCTGGAAACACCATATATTTT.